The 5 T cell receptor beta chains reported below all come from one sample, sequenced in a study of cytomegalovirus exposure and HLA in healthy donors. The PCR made use of 60 Vbeta and 13 Jbeta primers. Repertoires were generated with immunoSEQ multiplex PCR, while TCRdb's copy carries only in-frame clones and drops some. The data contain roughly 170,000 clones, more than 70% of them singletons. Sequenced sample: PBMCs. These receptors all come from a girl aged 10 to 17 in good health and CMV-seronegative.

The V and J genes are TRBV7-3 and TRBJ1-1; maybe TRBD1 (5 bases). The CDR3 totals 13 residues. Germline CDR1 SGHTA, CDR2 FQGTGA. V gave up 10 bases and J gave up 4 bases, with 16 bases separating them. CDR3 in amino acids: CATAEDRVTEAFF. The CDR3 coding sequence is TGTGCCACCGCCGAAGACAGAGTCACTGAAGCTTTCTTT.

Comment on this clone: Other DNA sequences within the sample encode an identical CDR3. The chain couples TRBV5-1 to TRBJ2-1, with 7 bases lining up with TRBD2. This CDR3 is built from 15 residues. CDR1 and CDR2 (germline): SGHRS, YFSETQ. After removal of 0 bases from V and 7 bases from J, the junction contained 7 bases not matched to a gene. The CDR3 loop reads CASSLVAGERNEQFF. CDR3 sequence (DNA): TGCGCCAGCAGCTTGGTGGCGGGGGAGAGAAATGAGCAGTTCTTC.

This chain connects TRBV5-1 to TRBJ2-1, with 10 bases matching TRBD2. There are 14 residues in the CDR3. The trim removed 5 bases at V and 6 bases at J, leaving 5 bases unmatched. CDR1 and CDR2 (germline): SGHRS, YFSETQ. The CDR3 loop is CASRSPSGGNEQFF. The CDR3 DNA reads TGCGCCAGCAGGAGCCCTAGCGGGGGCAATGAGCAGTTCTTC.

The chain links TRBV5-1 to TRBJ1-2; D is unclear. Germline values: CDR1 SGHRS, CDR2 YFSETQ. V lost 0 bases, J lost 4 bases, and 10 bases lay in between. CDR3 length equals 14 residues. The CDR3 DNA reads TGCGCCAGCAGCTTGGCAGGTGGAACCTATGGCTACACCTTC. It encodes CASSLAGGTYGYTF.

The chain couples TRBV28 to TRBJ2-1; 10 bases match TRBD2. The CDR3 length is 20 residues. CDR1 is MDHEN, CDR2 SYDVKM, per germline. Trimming cost V 4 bases and J 8 bases; bases outside gene matches: 23. CDR3 loop: CASSSTFRGAGTSELYEQFF. CDR3 DNA sequence: TGTGCCAGCAGTTCTACCTTCCGGGGAGCCGGGACTAGCGAGTTATATGAGCAGTTCTTC.